The 31 T cell receptor beta chains presented below share a single source sample, sequenced in a study of T cells after yellow fever vaccination. TCRdb re-derived calls from the 5' RACE reads in MiXCR, one entry per CDR3 protein. The sample has 300,000 or so distinct CDR3 sequences, about 7.8% seen once; the top ten hold around 17%. Here the sequenced sample was PBMCs, taken more than 35 days after the first yellow fever vaccination. Receptors were obtained from a man between 18 and 35 years old who received the YFV17D yellow fever vaccine.

The table lists this clonotype with a few counts. This chain connects TRBV7-9 to TRBJ1-2, with a possible D match to TRBD1 (6 bases). Germline V lookup: CDR1 SEHNR, CDR2 FQNEAQ (reference sequence). The ends were cut back, 5 bases at V and 6 bases at J, with 22 bases in the middle. The CDR3 sequence is 16 residues long. CDR3 coding DNA: TGTGCCAGCAGCCCCTCAGGGGCAGGGATAGTCCATGGCTACACCTTC. Translation: CASSPSGAGIVHGYTF.

This clonotype was detected only a few times. This chain joins TRBV5-6 and TRBJ2-3, with 7 bases lining up with TRBD1. V shed 3 bases and J 8 bases; nucleotides not matched to a gene: 0. This CDR3 is built from 11 residues. Germline V gives CDR1 SGHDT, CDR2 YYEEEE. In nucleotides, the CDR3 is TGTGCCAGCAGCTGGGACAGTACGCAGTATTTT. This translates into CASSWDSTQYF.

Only a few counts were recorded for this clonotype. This chain connects TRBV18 to TRBJ1-1; TRBD1 matches at 9 bases. The germline V gene has CDR1 KGHSH and CDR2 LQKENI. The CDR3 has 16 residues. The V and J ends lost 8 bases and 6 bases, in that order; junction bases with no gene match: 16. The CDR3 is CASVSDRGRLGAEAFF. The DNA for the CDR3 is TGTGCCAGCGTCTCGGACAGGGGCCGCCTGGGGGCTGAAGCTTTCTTT.

In its sample, this clonotype was seen a few times. V is TRBV6-2 or TRBV6-3 and J is TRBJ2-5; D ambiguous. Germline V gene data show CDR1 as MNHEY and CDR2 as SVGEGT. The germline V and J ends were trimmed by 1 base and 4 bases, with 4 bases remaining between them. The CDR3 spans 12 residues. CDR3 loop: CASSYYAETQYF. CDR3 DNA sequence: TGTGCCAGCAGTTACTATGCAGAGACCCAGTACTTC.

In this sample, this clonotype turned up a few times. The V call is TRBV5-1, the J call TRBJ2-1, with D possibly TRBD2 on 5 matching bases. CDR1 and CDR2 (germline): SGHRS, YFSETQ. V dropped 4 bases and J dropped 7 bases, with 12 bases sitting between them. The CDR3 is made up of 13 amino acids. The CDR3 is CASSPRTWNEQFF. In DNA form, the CDR3 reads TGCGCCAGCAGCCCTAGGACTTGGAATGAGCAGTTCTTC. The full variable domain, rest sourced from reference TRBV5-1 and TRBJ2-1, is KAGVTQTPRYLIKTRGQQVTLSCSPISGHRSVSWYQQTPGQGLQFLFEYFSETQRNKGNFPGRFSGRQFSNSRSEMNVSTLELGDSALYLCASSPRTWNEQFFGPGTRLTVL.

This clonotype has a handful of counts. This chain connects TRBV25-1 to TRBJ2-2; 7 bases are a match to TRBD1. This CDR3 is 13 amino acids long. CDR1 MGHDK and CDR2 SYGVNS come from the germline V gene. V dropped 4 bases and J dropped 6; count of bases not matched to a gene: 2. The CDR3 spells CASSGTGAGELFF. The CDR3 DNA reads TGTGCCAGCAGTGGTACAGGGGCCGGGGAGCTGTTTTTT.

V and J are TRBV7-2 and TRBJ1-1; the D is unclear. This CDR3 is 16 amino acids long. Germline CDR1 SGHTA, CDR2 FQGNSA. Trimming pared 2 bases from V and 3 bases from J, leaving 16 bases between. The DNA for the CDR3 is TGTGCCAGCAGCTTAATAGGGCTGAATCTCTACACTGAAGCTTTCTTT. It codes for CASSLIGLNLYTEAFF.

The V call is TRBV29-1, the J call TRBJ2-4; TRBD1 aligns across 9 bases. There are 11 residues in the CDR3. V dropped 0 bases and J dropped 12; count of bases not matched to a gene: 0. Germline V gives CDR1 SQVTM, CDR2 ANQGSEA. The CDR3 loop reads CSVEEGQGQYF. For the CDR3, the DNA is TGCAGCGTTGAAGAGGGACAGGGTCAGTACTTC. Drawing the rest from reference TRBV29-1 and TRBJ2-4, the complete variable domain is SAVISQKPSRDICQRGTSLTIQCQVDSQVTMMFWYRQQPGQSLTLIATANQGSEATYESGFVIDKFPISRPNLTFSTLTVSNMSPEDSSIYLCSVEEGQGQYFGAGTRLSVL.

This clonotype was observed a few times. The V gene is TRBV4-3, the J gene TRBJ2-7; possible D gene TRBD1, 6 bases. Germline V gene lookup returns CDR1 LGHNA and CDR2 YSLEER. V lost 4 bases to trimming and J lost 2 bases, with 9 bases between them. The CDR3 is 13 residues long. CDR3 sequence (DNA): TGCGCCAGCAGCCCGCACAGGGCCTACGAGCAGTACGTC. Translation gives CASSPHRAYEQYV.

This clonotype came up a few times. J is TRBJ2-3 and V is TRBV29-1; 8 nucleotides agree with TRBD2. V lost 3 bases to trimming and J lost 2 bases; unmatched junction nucleotides: 4. Germline V gene data show CDR1 as SQVTM and CDR2 as ANQGSEA. The CDR3 extends over 14 amino acids. CDR3 DNA: TGCAGCGTTGACGGGGGGGGGAACACAGATACGCAGTATTTT. Translating it yields CSVDGGGNTDTQYF.

The rearrangement joins TRBV24-1 to TRBJ2-2; D is ambiguous. The CDR3 is 14 residues long. Per germline, CDR1 KGHDR and CDR2 SFDVKD. V lost 3 bases, J lost 5 bases, and 9 bases lay in between. The CDR3 DNA reads as TGTGCCACCAGTGATCGACCGGATACCGGGGAGCTGTTTTTT. Translating it yields CATSDRPDTGELFF.

This chain joins TRBV19 and TRBJ1-2, with D maybe TRBD1 (5 bases). Trimming shortened V by 7 bases and J by 4 bases, and 10 bases separated the two germline ends. CDR1 and CDR2 from the germline V gene are LNHDA and SQIVND (reference sequence). This CDR3 is built from 12 residues. The CDR3 spells CASNVGRYGYTF. The DNA for the CDR3 is TGTGCCAGTAATGTGGGACGCTATGGCTACACCTTC.

The V and J genes are TRBV20-1 and TRBJ2-3; D not resolved. V was shortened by 3 bases and J by 1 base, with 11 bases between the two germline ends. CDR1 is DFQATT, CDR2 SNEGSKA, per germline (reference sequence). The CDR3 extends over 14 amino acids. The DNA for the CDR3 is TGCAGTGCTAGTCCAGGCTCGGGCACAGATACGCAGTATTTT. It specifies CSASPGSGTDTQYF.

The chain employs TRBV6-2 or TRBV6-3 and TRBJ1-1, with D possibly TRBD1 on 5 matching bases. Germline V CDR1 and CDR2: MNHEY, SVGEGT. Trimming took 5 bases from V and 2 from J, leaving 15 bases between them. The CDR3 has 15 amino acids. The CDR3 DNA sequence: TGTGCCAGCAGTGAGCTGGGACGGGTAAACACTGAAGCTTTCTTT. Protein sequence: CASSELGRVNTEAFF.

DNA for the CDR3: TGTGCCAGCAGCTTGATCAGGGCAAGAGCTTTCTTT. Protein sequence: CASSLIRARAFF. The chain couples TRBV5-8 to TRBJ1-1; a weak D match, TRBD1 (5 bases). The CDR3 runs 12 residues. V was cut by 1 base and J by 10 bases, with 11 bases left in between. Per germline, CDR1 SGHTS and CDR2 YDEGEE.

In this sample, this clonotype turned up many times. The chain combines TRBV5-1 with TRBJ2-1, with 8 bases aligning to TRBD1. The V gene's germline CDR1 is SGHRS and CDR2 YFSETQ. CDR3 length equals 14 residues. Losses at the gene ends were 6 bases for V and 5 bases for J; bases not matched to a gene: 7. The CDR3 sequence: CASTGGQVDNEQFF. CDR3 sequence (DNA): TGCGCCAGCACTGGGGGACAGGTGGACAATGAGCAGTTCTTC. The full variable domain, in which reference TRBV5-1 and TRBJ2-1 provide the parts outside the CDR3, is KAGVTQTPRYLIKTRGQQVTLSCSPISGHRSVSWYQQTPGQGLQFLFEYFSETQRNKGNFPGRFSGRQFSNSRSEMNVSTLELGDSALYLCASTGGQVDNEQFFGPGTRLTVL.

The chain recombines TRBV20-1 with TRBJ2-3; 9 bases are shared with TRBD2. The CDR3 covers 15 residues. Trimming at V came to 6 bases and at J to 1 base, leaving 8 bases not matched to a gene. CDR1 is DFQATT, CDR2 SNEGSKA, per germline (reference sequence). CDR3 nucleotide sequence: TGCAGTGCATCCCAAAGACTAGCGGGCACAGATACGCAGTATTTT. The encoded protein is CSASQRLAGTDTQYF.

This clonotype was recorded many times. The chain is built from TRBV30 and TRBJ1-3; D not certain. Germline V gene data show CDR1 as GTSNPN and CDR2 as SVGIG (reference sequence). The CDR3 loop spans 13 amino acids. V lost 2 bases and J lost 5, with 10 bases in between. The chain's CDR3 is CAWSSSLRNTIYF. CDR3 DNA sequence: TGTGCCTGGAGTAGCTCTTTGCGAAACACCATATATTTT.

A few counts support this clonotype. CDR3 bases: TGTGCCAGCAGTTACCTCAGGGACAGGGGGAATACGCGCAATCAGCCCCAGCATTTT. It encodes CASSYLRDRGNTRNQPQHF. This chain joins TRBV6-5 and TRBJ1-5, with 11 bases matching TRBD1. The ends lost 2 bases at V and 2 bases at J; junction bases unmatched: 11. CDR3 length: 19 residues. Germline assignment: CDR1 MNHEY and CDR2 SVGAGI.

This clonotype occurred a few times. The chain links TRBV7-2 to TRBJ2-5; no reliable D call. Germline CDR1 reads SGHTA; CDR2 reads FQGNSA. CDR3 length equals 14 residues. Trimming took off 4 bases at V and 5 bases at J, with 14 bases between the two ends. The DNA for the CDR3 is TGTGCCAGCAGCTGGAGAAGGTCTAGGGAGACCCAGTACTTC. Amino acids: CASSWRRSRETQYF.

The chain links TRBV10-3 to TRBJ2-5; TRBD2 matches at 15 bases. The CDR3 covers 18 residues. V lost 2 bases and J lost 4; bases outside the gene matches: 8. CDR1 is ENHRY and CDR2 is SYGVKD in the germline V gene. The CDR3 sequence: CAISEPKRGLAGGETQYF. The CDR3 bases are TGTGCCATCAGTGAGCCTAAGCGGGGACTAGCGGGGGGAGAGACCCAGTACTTC.

This clonotype was counted many times. This CDR3 is CASGPTDREQYF. The DNA for the CDR3 is TGCGCCAGCGGTCCGACAGACCGCGAGCAGTACTTC. The chain links TRBV5-1 to TRBJ2-7; a weak D match, TRBD1 (5 bases). This CDR3 has 12 amino acids. V gave up 7 bases and J gave up 6 bases, with 14 bases separating them. CDR1 and CDR2 from the germline V gene are SGHRS and YFSETQ.

The rearrangement uses TRBV6-5 and TRBJ2-7, with D tentatively TRBD2 (5 bases). CDR1 MNHEY and CDR2 SVGAGI come from the germline V gene. V lost 4 bases and J 7 bases, leaving 11 bases between the germline ends. The CDR3 extends over 12 amino acids. The CDR3 sequence is CASSFLGEEQYF. The CDR3 region has the DNA TGTGCCAGCAGTTTCCTCGGGGAAGAGCAGTACTTC.

This clonotype came up a few times. The V call is TRBV4-1, the J call TRBJ2-4; D might be TRBD2 (6 bases). This CDR3 region has 17 residues. Trimming took 2 bases from V and 2 from J, leaving 16 bases between them. Germline values: CDR1 MGHRA, CDR2 YSYEKL. CDR3 amino acids: CASSQPLGGMTKNIQYF. CDR3 in DNA: TGCGCCAGCAGCCAACCGTTGGGGGGTATGACCAAAAACATTCAGTACTTC.

The table lists this clonotype with a few counts. The chain joins TRBV12-3 or TRBV12-4 to TRBJ2-3, with D perhaps TRBD1 or TRBD2 (5 bases each). CDR3 length: 12 residues. Trimming cost V 6 bases and J 8 bases, with 12 bases left between them. CDR3 residues: CASRAPGSTQYF. CDR3 sequence (DNA): TGTGCCAGCAGGGCTCCAGGGAGTACGCAGTATTTT.

This clonotype was recorded a few times. The rearrangement links TRBV5-1 to TRBJ1-5; D remains unclear. CDR3 length equals 13 residues. V was trimmed by 4 bases and J by 5 bases, leaving 10 bases between them. Germline loops: CDR1 SGHRS, CDR2 YFSETQ. The CDR3: CASSTDGDQPQHF. CDR3 DNA: TGCGCCAGCAGCACGGACGGGGATCAGCCCCAGCATTTT.

Only a few counts were recorded for this clonotype. The CDR3, as DNA: TGTGCCAGCAGCTTGGTTGGTAGCGGGGGATCCTACAATGAGCAGTTCTTC. It specifies CASSLVGSGGSYNEQFF. The chain uses TRBV5-4 and TRBJ2-1, with TRBD2 matching 9 bases. Per germline, CDR1 SGHNT and CDR2 YYREEE (reference sequence). There are 17 residues in the CDR3. V shed 0 bases, J shed 1 base, and the junction held 5 bases outside the gene matches.

This clonotype was detected only a few times. The chain has TRBV11-2 and TRBJ2-1, with D hard to call. From germline, CDR1 is SGHAT and CDR2 FQNNGV. This CDR3 spans 16 amino acids. Trimming took off 6 bases at V and 3 bases at J, with 18 bases between the two ends. The CDR3 coding sequence is TGTGCCAGCAGACGCATCAAAGGCCCCGTCTACAATGAGCAGTTCTTC. It is translated as CASRRIKGPVYNEQFF.

This sequence joins TRBV5-1 and TRBJ2-5; tentatively, D is TRBD1 (6 bases). V was clipped by 4 bases and J by 4 bases, with 14 bases between them. Germline V lookup: CDR1 SGHRS, CDR2 YFSETQ. The length of the CDR3 is 14 residues. This CDR3 is CASSHTGIRETQYF. In DNA form, the CDR3 reads TGCGCCAGCAGCCACACAGGGATAAGAGAGACCCAGTACTTC.

This clonotype was seen many times. The CDR3 loop is CASSWGRVADTQYF. The CDR3, as DNA: TGTGCCAGCAGTTGGGGCAGGGTAGCGGATACGCAGTATTTT. The chain is built from TRBV12-3 or TRBV12-4 and TRBJ2-3; the D gene could be TRBD1 or TRBD2 (5 bases each). This CDR3 is 14 amino acids long. Trimming removed 4 bases from V and 6 bases from J, with 14 bases in between.

The chain links TRBV7-2 to TRBJ2-2; D is uncertain. V gave up 4 bases and J gave up 1 base, with 10 bases separating them. This CDR3 contains 15 residues. The germline V gene encodes CDR1 SGHTA and CDR2 FQGNSA. CDR3 coding DNA: TGTGCCAGCAGCTCTCAGATAGGGAACACCGGGGAGCTGTTTTTT. As protein: CASSSQIGNTGELFF.